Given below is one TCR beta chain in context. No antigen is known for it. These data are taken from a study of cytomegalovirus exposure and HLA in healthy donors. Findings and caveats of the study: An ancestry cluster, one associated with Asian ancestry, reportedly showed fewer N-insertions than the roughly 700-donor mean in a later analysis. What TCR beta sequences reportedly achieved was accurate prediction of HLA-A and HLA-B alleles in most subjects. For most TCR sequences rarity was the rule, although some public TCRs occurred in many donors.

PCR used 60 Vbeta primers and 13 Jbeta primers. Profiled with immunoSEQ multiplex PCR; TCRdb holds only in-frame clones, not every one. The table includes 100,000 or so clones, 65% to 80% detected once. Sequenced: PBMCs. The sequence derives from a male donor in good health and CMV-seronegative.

DNA of the CDR3: TGTGCCACGTCTAGCGGCTCCTACAATGAGCAGTTCTTC. It is translated as CATSSGSYNEQFF. The chain carries TRBV19 and TRBJ2-1; TRBD2 agrees at 7 bases. CDR3 length equals 13 residues. Germline-derived CDR1 and CDR2 are LNHDA and SQIVND (reference sequence). Trimming at V came to 10 bases and at J to 0 bases, leaving 3 bases not matched to a gene.